The sequence of this T cell receptor beta chain was determined in a study of blood T cell repertoires in COVID-19. At the level of the study: Both acute and convalescent COVID-19 samples were obtained from the United States, Italy and Spain. In each case, the material was cDNA or gDNA derived from T cells, B-cell-depleted T cells, or PBMCs.

The method was immunoSEQ multiplex PCR; TCRdb's version includes in-frame clones alone and lacks a portion of them. The profile covers 50,000 to 85,000 clones, with about four fifths appearing a single time and roughly 9.7% taken by the ten largest. Germline V gene sequence: CDR1 DFQATT, CDR2 SNEGSKA (reference sequence). The CDR3 length is 11 residues. V shed 6 bases and J shed 5 bases, with 10 bases lying between them. V and J are TRBV20-1 and TRBJ1-1; D call uncertain. The sample was peripheral blood. This TCR came from a human donor in a cohort sampled during active COVID-19. The CDR3 nucleotides read TGCAGTGCAAGACCCGGGACTGAAGCTTTCTTT. This sequence encodes CSARPGTEAFF.